The rows below give T cell receptor beta chains drawn from one sample of a study of blood T cell repertoires in COVID-19. Sequencing was performed with immunoSEQ multiplex PCR; in TCRdb, only in-frame clones are kept and a portion is missing. The repertoire holds about 190,000 clones, with around 83% as singletons. Sequenced input: peripheral blood. These receptors were taken from a woman between 40 and 55 years old with acute or convalescent COVID-19. Each CDR3 is given with its conserved first and last residue. The order of the fields is J gene, D gene, clone size, V gene, CDR3 length, CDR3 protein, CDR3 DNA. The D gene is left open where the match is weak. For some rows the clone size is stated as once, few or many, or as a class when expanded; others skip it.

TRBJ2-7 | TRBD1 | - | TRBV7-9 | 16 | CASSFYMGQGAYEQYF | TGTGCCAGCAGCTTTTATATGGGACAGGGGGCCTACGAGCAGTACTTC
TRBJ1-6 | - | - | TRBV6-5 | 14 | CASSYRGVDISLHF | TGTGCCAGCAGTTACCGGGGGGTCGATATCTCCCTCCACTTT
TRBJ2-1 | - | - | TRBV27 | 13 | CASSQEVGARQFF | TGTGCCAGCAGTCAAGAGGTAGGGGCTCGGCAGTTCTTC
TRBJ2-1 | - | - | TRBV6-2/TRBV6-3 | 12 | CASSSVTYEQFF | TGTGCCAGCAGCTCGGTGACATATGAGCAGTTCTTC
TRBJ2-2 | TRBD2 | - | TRBV9 | 17 | CASTRLAGGSGTGELFF | TGTGCCAGCACCCGACTAGCGGGGGGTTCGGGCACCGGGGAGCTGTTTTTT
TRBJ1-2 | - | - | TRBV20-1 | 11 | CGGRVDYGYTF | TGCGGGGGCAGGGTCGACTATGGCTACACCTTC
TRBJ1-3 | - | - | TRBV28 | 14 | CASSFIGAGNTIYF | TGTGCCAGCAGTTTTATCGGGGCTGGAAACACCATATATTTT
TRBJ2-7 | TRBD1 | - | TRBV27 | 14 | CASSIRGPGYEQYF | TGTGCCAGCAGTATCAGGGGGCCAGGCTACGAGCAGTACTTC
TRBJ2-1 | TRBD2 | - | TRBV6-5 | 15 | CASQGWAGEVNEQFF | TGTGCCAGCCAAGGTTGGGCGGGAGAAGTCAATGAGCAGTTCTTC
TRBJ2-1 | TRBD1 | - | TRBV11-2 | 13 | CASSLYRGEEQFF | TGTGCCAGCAGCTTATACAGGGGGGAGGAGCAGTTCTTC
TRBJ2-2 | TRBD1 | - | TRBV5-1 | 17 | CASRRGQGTENTGELFF | TGCGCCAGCAGGAGGGGACAGGGGACGGAGAACACCGGGGAGCTGTTTTTT
TRBJ2-3 | - | - | TRBV9 | 12 | CASSVERDTQYF | TGTGCCAGCAGCGTAGAGAGGGATACGCAGTATTTT
TRBJ2-3 | TRBD2 | - | TRBV4-2 | 17 | CASKSRPGGGSTDTQYF | TGTGCCAGCAAATCACGACCAGGCGGGGGGAGCACAGATACGCAGTATTTT
TRBJ2-1 | - | - | TRBV7-9 | 14 | CASSPLRYWNEQFF | TGTGCCAGCAGCCCACTGAGATATTGGAATGAGCAGTTCTTC
TRBJ1-5 | TRBD1 | few | TRBV7-6 | 14 | CASSSSTGNQPQHF | TGTGCCAGCAGCTCCTCGACAGGGAATCAGCCCCAGCATTTT
TRBJ1-6 | - | - | TRBV19 | 13 | CAMAQGRNSPLHF | TGTGCTATGGCCCAGGGGCGAAATTCACCCCTCCACTTT
TRBJ2-5 | TRBD1 | - | TRBV9 | 15 | CASSAPGQHQETQYF | TGTGCCAGCAGCGCCCCGGGACAGCATCAAGAGACCCAGTACTTC
TRBJ2-3 | TRBD2 | - | TRBV4-1 | 16 | CASSPRTSGFTDTQYF | TGCGCCAGCAGCCCGCGGACTAGCGGTTTCACAGATACGCAGTATTTT
TRBJ2-7 | - | once | TRBV6-1 | 16 | CASSDRLETGSYEQYF | TGTGCCAGCAGTGATCGCTTGGAGACGGGCTCCTACGAGCAGTACTTC
TRBJ2-7 | TRBD2 | few | TRBV3-1/TRBV3-2 | 15 | CASSHSGTSSYEQYF | TGTGCCAGCAGCCATAGCGGGACGTCCTCCTACGAGCAGTACTTC
TRBJ1-5 | - | - | TRBV21-1 | 14 | CASSKGVEDQPQHF | TGTGCCAGCAGCAAAGGAGTGGAGGATCAGCCCCAGCATTTT
TRBJ2-1 | - | - | TRBV10-1 | 14 | CASSDVWTNNEQFF | TGCGCCAGCAGTGATGTTTGGACTAACAATGAGCAGTTCTTC
TRBJ1-2 | TRBD1 | - | TRBV7-2 | 13 | CASSTGQGYGYTF | TGTGCCAGCAGCACGGGACAGGGGTATGGCTACACCTTC
TRBJ2-2 | - | - | TRBV10-3 | 12 | CAISFLTGELFF | TGTGCCATCAGTTTTCTCACCGGGGAGCTGTTTTTT
TRBJ1-1 | - | few | TRBV7-9 | 13 | CASSPHMNTEAFF | TGTGCCAGCAGTCCTCACATGAACACTGAAGCTTTCTTT
TRBJ2-1 | - | - | TRBV13 | 14 | CASSLRAGWAGKFF | TGTGCCAGCAGCTTAAGAGCCGGTTGGGCGGGGAAGTTCTTC
TRBJ2-3 | TRBD2 | few | TRBV4-1 | 17 | CASSLSGAGWGTDTQYF | TGCGCCAGCAGTCTAAGCGGGGCAGGGTGGGGCACAGATACGCAGTATTTT
TRBJ1-5 | - | - | TRBV7-9 | 15 | CASSFDSRNDQPQHF | TGTGCCAGCAGCTTTGACAGCCGGAACGATCAGCCCCAGCATTTT
TRBJ2-5 | - | - | TRBV5-4 | 14 | CASSSYQGLETQYF | TGTGCCAGCAGCTCTTACCAGGGGCTGGAGACCCAGTACTTC
TRBJ1-4 | TRBD1 | - | TRBV10-3 | 16 | CAISDGTGVTNEKLFF | TGTGCCATCAGTGATGGGACAGGGGTAACTAATGAAAAACTGTTTTTT
TRBJ2-5 | TRBD2 | once | TRBV7-7 | 16 | CASSPVAGADQETQYF | TGTGCCAGCTCGCCCGTAGCGGGGGCCGATCAAGAGACCCAGTACTTC
TRBJ2-7 | - | - | TRBV13 | 15 | CASSLKPGHLYEQYF | TGTGCCAGCAGCTTAAAGCCGGGACATCTTTACGAGCAGTACTTC
TRBJ2-1 | TRBD2 | - | TRBV7-7 | 15 | CASSPGTTTNNEQFF | TGTGCCAGCAGCCCCGGGACTACCACCAACAATGAGCAGTTCTTC
TRBJ2-3 | TRBD2 | - | TRBV28 | 18 | CASSDGLAGSYFTDTQYF | TGTGCCAGCAGCGACGGACTAGCGGGGAGCTATTTCACAGATACGCAGTATTTT
TRBJ1-3 | TRBD1 | few | TRBV18 | 18 | CASSSTWDRGPSGNTIYF | TGTGCCAGCTCATCAACTTGGGACAGGGGGCCCTCTGGAAACACCATATATTTT
TRBJ2-4 | TRBD2 | once | TRBV5-5 | 16 | CASSPRGRGGLGIQYF | TGTGCCAGCAGCCCAAGGGGGCGGGGGGGCCTAGGCATTCAGTACTTC
TRBJ2-3 | TRBD1 | - | TRBV3-1/TRBV3-2 | 15 | CASSHRQGITDTQYF | TGTGCCAGCAGCCACAGACAGGGGATCACAGATACGCAGTATTTT
TRBJ1-6 | TRBD1 | few | TRBV10-3 | 15 | CAIRNGQGANSPLHF | TGTGCCATCCGAAACGGACAGGGCGCCAATTCACCCCTCCACTTT
TRBJ2-2 | TRBD2 | - | TRBV5-1 | 15 | CASSSYGTSIRELFF | TGCGCCAGCAGCTCATATGGGACTAGCATCCGGGAGCTGTTTTTT
TRBJ1-2 | - | - | TRBV15 | 16 | CATSRAAGRSNYGYTF | TGTGCCACCAGCAGGGCCGCGGGGAGATCTAACTATGGCTACACCTTC
TRBJ2-2 | - | - | TRBV7-9 | 13 | CASSLYGTGELFF | TGTGCCAGCAGCTTATACGGCACCGGGGAGCTGTTTTTT